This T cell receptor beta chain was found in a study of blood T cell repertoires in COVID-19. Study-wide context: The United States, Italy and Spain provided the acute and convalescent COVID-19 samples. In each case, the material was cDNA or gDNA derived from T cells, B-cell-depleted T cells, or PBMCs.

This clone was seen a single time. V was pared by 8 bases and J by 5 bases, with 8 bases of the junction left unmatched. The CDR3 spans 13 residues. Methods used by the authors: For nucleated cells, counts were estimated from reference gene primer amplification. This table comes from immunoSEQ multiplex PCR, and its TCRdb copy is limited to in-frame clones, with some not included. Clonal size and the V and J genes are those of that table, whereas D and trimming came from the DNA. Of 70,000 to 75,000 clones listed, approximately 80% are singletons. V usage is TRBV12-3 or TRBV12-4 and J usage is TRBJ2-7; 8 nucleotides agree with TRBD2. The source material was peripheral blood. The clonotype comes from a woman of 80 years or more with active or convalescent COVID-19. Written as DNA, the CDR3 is TGTGCCAGCCTCGGGAGGGCCGTGGACGAGCAGTACTTC. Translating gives CASLGRAVDEQYF.